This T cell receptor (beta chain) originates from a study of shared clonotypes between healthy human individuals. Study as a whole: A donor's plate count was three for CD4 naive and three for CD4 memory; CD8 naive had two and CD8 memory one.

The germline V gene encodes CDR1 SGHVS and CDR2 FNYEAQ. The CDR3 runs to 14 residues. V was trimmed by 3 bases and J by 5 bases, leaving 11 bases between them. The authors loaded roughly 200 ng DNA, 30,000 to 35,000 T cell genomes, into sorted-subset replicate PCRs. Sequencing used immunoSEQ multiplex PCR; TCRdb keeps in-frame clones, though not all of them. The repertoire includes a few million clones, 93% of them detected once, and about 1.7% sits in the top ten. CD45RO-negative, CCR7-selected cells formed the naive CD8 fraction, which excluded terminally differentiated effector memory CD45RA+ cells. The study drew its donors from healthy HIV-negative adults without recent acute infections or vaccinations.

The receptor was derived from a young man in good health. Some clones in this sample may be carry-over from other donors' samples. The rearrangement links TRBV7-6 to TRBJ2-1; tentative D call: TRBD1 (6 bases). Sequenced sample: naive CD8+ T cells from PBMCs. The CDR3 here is CASSFGGENNEQFF. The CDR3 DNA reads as TGTGCCAGCAGCTTTGGGGGCGAGAACAATGAGCAGTTCTTC.